The following is a T cell receptor beta chain sequence with its context. Its antigen is undetermined. As processed by the authors: Productive clonotypes were detectable down to 2.59 x 10-5 frequency. Sequenced by immunoSEQ multiplex PCR; TCRdb stores in-frame clones only, minus some. The V and J calls and clone size come from that table; D and trimming were worked out from the DNA. This sample carries 40,000 to 45,000 clones, roughly 80% of them seen once, and the ten largest clones take less than 4%. The source of the sample is a study of STAT5B mutations in CD4+ large granular lymphocyte leukemia. Across the whole study: Healthy donors showed HLA-associated enrichment of the CDR3 'QG' motif.

Whole-study findings and limits: No patients shared main leukemic clonotypes, though roughly 25% appeared at low frequency elsewhere.

The germline gives CDR1 MDHEN, CDR2 SYDVKM. CDR3 length: 13 amino acids. With V trimmed by 4 bases and J by 9 bases, 1 base remained unmatched. The sequence came from a human donor in good health. The V and J genes are TRBV28 and TRBJ1-6; 9 bases agree with TRBD1. Sequencing was carried out using CD4+ T cells from blood buffy coats. The CDR3, as DNA: TGTGCCAGCAGTTCGGGACAGGGTTCACCCCTCCACTTT. Translated, it gives CASSSGQGSPLHF.